This T cell receptor (beta chain) was recorded in a study of cytomegalovirus exposure and HLA in healthy donors. The V gene lost 0 bases and the J gene lost 7 bases, with 4 bases spanning the gap. There are 10 residues in the CDR3. From germline, CDR1 is DFQATT and CDR2 SNEGSKA (reference sequence). With 60 Vbeta and 13 Jbeta primers, the PCR was carried out. TCRdb's copy holds only in-frame clones and misses some; the assay was immunoSEQ multiplex PCR. Here the sample spans roughly 100,000 clones, roughly four fifths being singletons. The J gene is TRBJ2-7, the V gene TRBV20-1; D is ambiguous. The receptor was derived from a young woman in good health and CMV-seropositive. The sequencing input was PBMCs. This CDR3 reads CSARDLEQYF. As DNA, the CDR3 is TGCAGTGCTAGAGATCTTGAGCAGTACTTC.